This T cell receptor (beta chain) was profiled in a study of regulatory T cells in long-lasting Graves disease. Library construction for TCR beta used iRepertoire HTBI primers and Arm-PCR of CDR3 regions. In the original workflow: Identification yielded about 66 TRBV and about 15 TRBJ segments across samples. TCRdb re-derived calls from the multiplex PCR reads in MiXCR, one entry per CDR3 protein. These V and J calls are TCRdb output, not the study's own analysis. The data hold about 500,000 distinct CDR3 sequences, with under 20% observed a single time. Trimming left V 6 bases short and J 3 bases short, with 18 bases between. Germline-derived CDR1 and CDR2 are MDHEN and SYDVKM. CDR3 size: 16 residues. Sample time point: newly diagnosed GD, antithyroid drugs for less than 3 months. Preparation of the TCR library used RNA extracted from PBMCs. This clonotype was observed many times. The data were also submitted as part of a second study, on T cells in Graves' hyperthyroidism and ophthalmopathy.

The material was peripheral blood mononuclear cells (PBMCs), obtained at new diagnosis, from a patient treated with antithyroid drugs. The TCR originated in a man in his forties with Graves disease. This sequence joins TRBV28 and TRBJ2-1, with D possibly TRBD2 on 6 matching bases. The CDR3 DNA is TGTGCCAGCAGCTTGTCGTTTACTAGCAGCTACAATGAGCAGTTCTTC. The encoded protein is CASSLSFTSSYNEQFF.